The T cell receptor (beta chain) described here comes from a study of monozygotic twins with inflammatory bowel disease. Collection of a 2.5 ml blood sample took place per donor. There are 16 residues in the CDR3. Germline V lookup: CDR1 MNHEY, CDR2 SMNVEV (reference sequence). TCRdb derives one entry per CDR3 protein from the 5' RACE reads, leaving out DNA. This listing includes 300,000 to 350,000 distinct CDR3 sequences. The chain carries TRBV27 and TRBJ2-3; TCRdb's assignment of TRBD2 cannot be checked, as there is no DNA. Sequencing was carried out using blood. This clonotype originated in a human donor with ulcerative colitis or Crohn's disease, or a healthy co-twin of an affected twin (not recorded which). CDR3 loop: CASSAAGLAVTDTQYF.